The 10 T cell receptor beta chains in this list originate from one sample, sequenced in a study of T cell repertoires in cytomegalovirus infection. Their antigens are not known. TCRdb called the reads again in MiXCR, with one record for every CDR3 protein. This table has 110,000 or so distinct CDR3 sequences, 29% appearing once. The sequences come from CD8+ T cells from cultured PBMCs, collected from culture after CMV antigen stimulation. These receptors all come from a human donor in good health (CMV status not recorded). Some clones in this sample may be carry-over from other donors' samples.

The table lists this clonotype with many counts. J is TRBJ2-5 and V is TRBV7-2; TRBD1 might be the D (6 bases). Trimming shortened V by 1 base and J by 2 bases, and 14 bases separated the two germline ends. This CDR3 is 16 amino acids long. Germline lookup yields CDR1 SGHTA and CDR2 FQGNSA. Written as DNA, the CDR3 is TGTGCCAGCAGCTTAGTTGGGGGACACCTTCAAGAGACCCAGTACTTC. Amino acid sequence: CASSLVGGHLQETQYF. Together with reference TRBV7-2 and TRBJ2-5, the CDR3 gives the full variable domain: GAGVSQSPSNKVTEKGKDVELRCDPISGHTALYWYRQSLGQGLEFLIYFQGNSAPDKSGLPSDRFSAERTGGSVSTLTIQRTQQEDSAVYLCASSLVGGHLQETQYFGPGTRLLVL.

The CDR3: CASSTSAPGRAFF. CDR3 in DNA: TGTGCCAGTAGTACCTCTGCCCCAGGGAGGGCTTTCTTT. The J gene is TRBJ1-1, the V gene TRBV19; a weak D match, TRBD1 (5 bases). Germline V gives CDR1 LNHDA, CDR2 SQIVND (reference sequence). Deletions cut 4 bases from V and 11 bases from J, with 17 bases between. The CDR3 has 13 amino acids.

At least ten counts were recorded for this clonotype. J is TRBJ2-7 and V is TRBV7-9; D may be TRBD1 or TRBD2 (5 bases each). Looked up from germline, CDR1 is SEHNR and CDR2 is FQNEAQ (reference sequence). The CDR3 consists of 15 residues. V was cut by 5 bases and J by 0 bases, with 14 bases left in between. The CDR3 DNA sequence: TGTGCCAGCAGCCCGAGGGGACGGAGCTCCTACGAGCAGTACTTC. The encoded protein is CASSPRGRSSYEQYF.

CDR3 residues: CASSLYRGGRETQYF. CDR3 nucleotide sequence: TGTGCCAGCAGTTTATACAGGGGTGGGCGAGAGACCCAGTACTTC. The V and J genes are TRBV28 and TRBJ2-5; 7 nucleotides match TRBD1. The CDR3 covers 15 residues. Germline CDR1 MDHEN, CDR2 SYDVKM. V shed 1 base, J shed 4 bases, and the junction held 6 bases outside the gene matches.

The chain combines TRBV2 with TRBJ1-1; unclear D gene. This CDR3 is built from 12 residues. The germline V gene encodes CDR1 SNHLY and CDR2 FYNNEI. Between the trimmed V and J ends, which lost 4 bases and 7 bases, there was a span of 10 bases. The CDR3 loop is CASSGPGNEAFF. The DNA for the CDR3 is TGTGCCAGCAGTGGACCTGGGAATGAAGCTTTCTTT.

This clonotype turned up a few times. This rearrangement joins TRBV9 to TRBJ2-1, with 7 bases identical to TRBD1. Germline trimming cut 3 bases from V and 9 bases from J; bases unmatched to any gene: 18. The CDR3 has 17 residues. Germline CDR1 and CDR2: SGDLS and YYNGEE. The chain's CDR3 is CASSDEFGTAPLGEQFF. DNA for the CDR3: TGTGCCAGCAGCGACGAATTCGGGACAGCCCCTTTGGGTGAGCAGTTCTTC. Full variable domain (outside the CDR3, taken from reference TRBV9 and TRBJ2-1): DSGVTQTPKHLITATGQRVTLRCSPRSGDLSVYWYQQSLDQGLQFLIQYYNGEERAKGNILERFSAQQFPDLHSELNLSSLELGDSALYFCASSDEFGTAPLGEQFFGPGTRLTVL.

CDR3 in DNA: TGTGCCAGCAGCTTGAGAGCAGGGCCACAAGAGACCCAGTACTTC. Residues: CASSLRAGPQETQYF. This chain uses TRBV7-6 with TRBJ2-5; D is possibly TRBD1 (5 bases). The V end was cut by 3 bases, the J end by 2 bases, with 13 bases between. Germline V lookup: CDR1 SGHVS, CDR2 FNYEAQ. This CDR3 spans 15 amino acids. The whole variable domain, remainder taken from reference TRBV7-6 and TRBJ2-5, is GAGVSQSPRYKVTKRGQDVALRCDPISGHVSLYWYRQALGQGPEFLTYFNYEAQQDKSGLPNDRFSAERPEGSISTLTIQRTEQRDSAMYRCASSLRAGPQETQYFGPGTRLLVL.

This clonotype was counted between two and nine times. The CDR3 protein is CASLGSGGPGELFF. Here the CDR3 DNA reads TGTGCCAGCCTCGGGTCGGGGGGCCCCGGGGAGCTGTTTTTT. The chain joins TRBV27 to TRBJ2-2, with a possible D match to TRBD2 (7 bases). V shed 8 bases and J shed 6 bases, with 16 bases lying between them. Germline CDR1 MNHEY, CDR2 SMNVEV (reference sequence). The CDR3 length is 14 residues.

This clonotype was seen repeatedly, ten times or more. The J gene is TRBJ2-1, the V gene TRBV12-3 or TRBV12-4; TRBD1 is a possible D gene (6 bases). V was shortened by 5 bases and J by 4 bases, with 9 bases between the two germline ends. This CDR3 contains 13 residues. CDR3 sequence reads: CASSPTGYNEQFF. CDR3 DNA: TGTGCCAGCAGTCCCACAGGGTACAATGAGCAGTTCTTC.

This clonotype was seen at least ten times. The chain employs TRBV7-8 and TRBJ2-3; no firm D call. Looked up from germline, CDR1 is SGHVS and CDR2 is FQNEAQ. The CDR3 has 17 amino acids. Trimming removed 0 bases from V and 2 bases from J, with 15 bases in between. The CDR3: CASSLAVDGTPTDTQYF. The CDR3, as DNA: TGTGCCAGCAGCTTAGCGGTCGACGGCACCCCCACAGATACGCAGTATTTT.